This is a list of T cell receptor beta chains from one sample in a study of regulatory T cells in long-lasting Graves disease. TCRdb passed the multiplex PCR reads through MiXCR, listing each CDR3 protein once. The sample shows hundreds of thousands of distinct CDR3 sequences, 20% to 25% of them seen only once. The sample consisted of peripheral blood mononuclear cells (PBMCs), taken when the disease was refractory, from a patient treated with antithyroid drugs. The receptor source for this set is a female donor with Graves disease. Both conserved end residues are part of each CDR3. Fields, in order: CDR3 length, J gene, V gene, CDR3 protein.

len: 17
j_gene: TRBJ2-1
v_gene: TRBV11-2
CDR3aa: CASSSGLAISSYNEQFF

len: 16
j_gene: TRBJ1-1
v_gene: TRBV18
CDR3aa: CASSPSQGARMAEAFF

len: 13
j_gene: TRBJ1-5
v_gene: TRBV11-2
CDR3aa: CASSAGERQPQHF

len: 14
j_gene: TRBJ1-1
v_gene: TRBV4-3
CDR3aa: CASSQGPTSSEAFF

len: 14
j_gene: TRBJ2-5
v_gene: TRBV12-3/TRBV12-4
CDR3aa: CASSPRRGWETQYF

len: 13
j_gene: TRBJ1-2
v_gene: TRBV28
CDR3aa: CASTPGRKYGYTF

len: 13
j_gene: TRBJ2-1
v_gene: TRBV11-2
CDR3aa: CASSLGGRGEQFF

len: 19
j_gene: TRBJ2-6
v_gene: TRBV4-3
CDR3aa: CASSQDEGWTSSGANVLTF

len: 16
j_gene: TRBJ1-2
v_gene: TRBV30
CDR3aa: CAWSALPQDPEMGYTF

len: 12
j_gene: TRBJ2-5
v_gene: TRBV12-3/TRBV12-4
CDR3aa: CASSFLIETQYF

len: 14
j_gene: TRBJ2-2
v_gene: TRBV6-5
CDR3aa: CASSYSEVNGELFF

len: 16
j_gene: TRBJ1-5
v_gene: TRBV28
CDR3aa: CASSFLVGASNQPQHF

len: 15
j_gene: TRBJ1-5
v_gene: TRBV6-1
CDR3aa: CASSEPGQGFQPQHF

len: 15
j_gene: TRBJ2-5
v_gene: TRBV20-1
CDR3aa: CSAIPSGKTQETQYF

len: 15
j_gene: TRBJ2-7
v_gene: TRBV3-1
CDR3aa: CASSLLTGGAYEQYF

len: 13
j_gene: TRBJ1-2
v_gene: TRBV20-1
CDR3aa: CSAFGGKANGYTF

len: 14
j_gene: TRBJ2-5
v_gene: TRBV7-8
CDR3aa: CASSPDGDGETQYF

len: 12
j_gene: TRBJ1-3
v_gene: TRBV10-3
CDR3aa: CAIGTEGNTIYF

len: 15
j_gene: TRBJ1-5
v_gene: TRBV19
CDR3aa: CASKGWRDSNQPQHF

len: 14
j_gene: TRBJ1-3
v_gene: TRBV27
CDR3aa: CASSFSLSGNTIYF

len: 13
j_gene: TRBJ2-5
v_gene: TRBV7-3
CDR3aa: CASSYREGETQYF

len: 11
j_gene: TRBJ2-2
v_gene: TRBV12-3/TRBV12-4
CDR3aa: CATWNSGELFF

len: 15
j_gene: TRBJ2-7
v_gene: TRBV14
CDR3aa: CASSPKAGASYEQYF

len: 12
j_gene: TRBJ1-2
v_gene: TRBV7-8
CDR3aa: CASGHPGNGYTF

len: 12
j_gene: TRBJ2-2
v_gene: TRBV12-3/TRBV12-4
CDR3aa: CASSLEVWELFF

len: 13
j_gene: TRBJ1-1
v_gene: TRBV15
CDR3aa: CATSRETQTEAFF

len: 15
j_gene: TRBJ2-5
v_gene: TRBV7-8
CDR3aa: CASSLGRTSEKTRYF

len: 15
j_gene: TRBJ2-7
v_gene: TRBV28
CDR3aa: CASSPQTRDNKIRYF

len: 15
j_gene: TRBJ2-5
v_gene: TRBV6-1
CDR3aa: CASSDYGRSQETQYF

len: 15
j_gene: TRBJ1-1
v_gene: TRBV12-3/TRBV12-4
CDR3aa: CASSLEAGGYAEAFF

len: 15
j_gene: TRBJ2-7
v_gene: TRBV15
CDR3aa: CATSPQTDLTYEQYF

len: 14
j_gene: TRBJ2-7
v_gene: TRBV15
CDR3aa: CATSRRDNSYEQYF

len: 15
j_gene: TRBJ2-7
v_gene: TRBV7-9
CDR3aa: CASSFSASGRAEQYF

len: 15
j_gene: TRBJ2-7
v_gene: TRBV15
CDR3aa: CATSRDLLAGGKKYF

len: 13
j_gene: TRBJ2-2
v_gene: TRBV29-1
CDR3aa: CSVWGAQTGELFF

len: 15
j_gene: TRBJ1-1
v_gene: TRBV7-2
CDR3aa: CASSPGGGWGTEAFF

len: 11
j_gene: TRBJ1-1
v_gene: TRBV19
CDR3aa: CASRGNSEAFF

len: 13
j_gene: TRBJ2-5
v_gene: TRBV9
CDR3aa: CASSETVQETQYF

len: 15
j_gene: TRBJ1-3
v_gene: TRBV6-2/TRBV6-3
CDR3aa: CASSYSTGLGNTIYF

len: 14
j_gene: TRBJ2-5
v_gene: TRBV7-9
CDR3aa: CASSSATGVETQYF

len: 13
j_gene: TRBJ2-7
v_gene: TRBV2
CDR3aa: CARSTTASYEQYF

len: 16
j_gene: TRBJ2-7
v_gene: TRBV27
CDR3aa: CASSLSSGRPSYGQYF

len: 21
j_gene: TRBJ2-6
v_gene: TRBV4-3
CDR3aa: CASSQDPLQKGVGSGANVLTF

len: 15
j_gene: TRBJ1-5
v_gene: TRBV4-1
CDR3aa: CASSQEFGRQEPQHF

len: 12
j_gene: TRBJ1-1
v_gene: TRBV29-1
CDR3aa: CSATGLNTEAFF

len: 15
j_gene: TRBJ1-2
v_gene: TRBV7-9
CDR3aa: CASSPSPGKDYGYTF

len: 16
j_gene: TRBJ2-5
v_gene: TRBV28
CDR3aa: CASSLFSGLEAETQYF

len: 17
j_gene: TRBJ2-7
v_gene: TRBV7-2
CDR3aa: CASSQSLGTGIPYEQYF

len: 18
j_gene: TRBJ2-3
v_gene: TRBV11-2
CDR3aa: CASSLEGSSGGYADTQYF

len: 13
j_gene: TRBJ2-7
v_gene: TRBV25-1
CDR3aa: CASSPRGWGEQYF

len: 14
j_gene: TRBJ1-3
v_gene: TRBV7-2
CDR3aa: CASMEGLSGNTIYF

len: 14
j_gene: TRBJ1-1
v_gene: TRBV6-5
CDR3aa: CASSYGTGGTEAFF

len: 13
j_gene: TRBJ2-7
v_gene: TRBV10-3
CDR3aa: CAIMGQESFEQYF

len: 17
j_gene: TRBJ1-4
v_gene: TRBV11-2
CDR3aa: CASSAQPPDRRGEKLFF

len: 17
j_gene: TRBJ2-7
v_gene: TRBV7-2
CDR3aa: CVSSFLSSGRYSYEQYF